The 3 T cell receptor beta chains presented below share a single source sample, sequenced in a study of shared clonotypes between healthy human individuals (dated by TCRdb to 2019 to 2021). Receptor libraries were prepared by the immunoSEQ multiplex PCR assay. The source is immuneACCESS, and TCRdb retained only in-frame sequences with V and J called. Part of the clones is not carried over; for the studies checked, unresolved V genes explain less than half of this, and the remainder is unexplained. The sample table holds a few million clones, of which approximately 93% were seen once. The ten largest clones add up to 0.3% to 0.4% of the sample. Sequencing was carried out using naive CD4+ T cells from PBMCs. The cell subset or site tag for this specimen amounts to: CD45RA+ positively selected. Every receptor here comes from a man aged 18 to 29 in good health. Some clones in this sample may be carry-over from other donors' samples.

V is TRBV5-1 and J is TRBJ2-3; D possibly corresponds to TRBD2 (5 bases). Trimming removed 0 bases from V and 3 bases from J, with 14 bases in between. CDR1 is SGHRS, CDR2 YFSETQ, per germline. The CDR3 spans 16 residues. CDR3 amino acids: CASSLVAGPTTDTQYF. The DNA for the CDR3 is TGCGCCAGCAGCTTGGTTGCGGGCCCGACGACAGATACGCAGTATTTT.

The chain is built from TRBV5-1 and TRBJ2-1; no clear D gene. V dropped 3 bases and J dropped 5 bases, with 9 bases sitting between them. This CDR3 contains 13 residues. Looked up from germline, CDR1 is SGHRS and CDR2 is YFSETQ. The CDR3 region is CASSSVSNNEQFF. CDR3 in DNA: TGCGCCAGCAGCTCCGTAAGTAACAATGAGCAGTTCTTC.

The rearrangement uses TRBV6-4 and TRBJ2-3; D is unclear. There are 13 residues in the CDR3. The V and J ends lost 5 bases and 0 bases respectively, with 6 bases between them. Per the germline V gene, CDR1 is MRHNA and CDR2 is SNTAGT. This CDR3 reads CASSQYSTDTQYF. The CDR3 nucleotides are TGTGCCAGCAGTCAATATAGCACAGATACGCAGTATTTT.